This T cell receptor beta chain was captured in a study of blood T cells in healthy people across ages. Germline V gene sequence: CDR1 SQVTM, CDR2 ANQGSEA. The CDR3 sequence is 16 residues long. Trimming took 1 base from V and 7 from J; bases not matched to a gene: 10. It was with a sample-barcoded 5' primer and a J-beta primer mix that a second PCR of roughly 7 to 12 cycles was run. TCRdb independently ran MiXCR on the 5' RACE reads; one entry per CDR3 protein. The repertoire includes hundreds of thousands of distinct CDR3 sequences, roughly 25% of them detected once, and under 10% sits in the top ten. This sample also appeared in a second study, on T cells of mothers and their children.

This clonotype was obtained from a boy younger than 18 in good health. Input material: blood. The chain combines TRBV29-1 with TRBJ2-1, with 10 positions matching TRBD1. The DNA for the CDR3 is TGCAGCGTTGAAGTCATACCGGGACAGGGGAGGAATGAGCAGTTCTTC. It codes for CSVEVIPGQGRNEQFF.